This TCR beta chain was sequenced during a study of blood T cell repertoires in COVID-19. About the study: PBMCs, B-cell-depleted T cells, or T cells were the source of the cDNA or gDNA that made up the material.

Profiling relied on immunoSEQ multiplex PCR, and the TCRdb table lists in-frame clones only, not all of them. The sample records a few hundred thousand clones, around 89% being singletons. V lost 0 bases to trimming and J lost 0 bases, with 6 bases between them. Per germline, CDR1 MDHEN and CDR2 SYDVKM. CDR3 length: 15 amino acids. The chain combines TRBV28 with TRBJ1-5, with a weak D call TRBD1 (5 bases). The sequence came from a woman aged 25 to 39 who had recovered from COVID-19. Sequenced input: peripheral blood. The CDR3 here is CASSLWQGSNQPQHF. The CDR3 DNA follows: TGTGCCAGCAGTTTATGGCAGGGTAGCAATCAGCCCCAGCATTTT. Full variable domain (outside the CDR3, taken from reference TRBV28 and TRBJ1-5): DVKVTQSSRYLVKRTGEKVFLECVQDMDHENMFWYRQDPGLGLRLIYFSYDVKMKEKGDIPEGYSVSREKKERFSLILESASTNQTSMYLCASSLWQGSNQPQHFGDGTRLSIL.